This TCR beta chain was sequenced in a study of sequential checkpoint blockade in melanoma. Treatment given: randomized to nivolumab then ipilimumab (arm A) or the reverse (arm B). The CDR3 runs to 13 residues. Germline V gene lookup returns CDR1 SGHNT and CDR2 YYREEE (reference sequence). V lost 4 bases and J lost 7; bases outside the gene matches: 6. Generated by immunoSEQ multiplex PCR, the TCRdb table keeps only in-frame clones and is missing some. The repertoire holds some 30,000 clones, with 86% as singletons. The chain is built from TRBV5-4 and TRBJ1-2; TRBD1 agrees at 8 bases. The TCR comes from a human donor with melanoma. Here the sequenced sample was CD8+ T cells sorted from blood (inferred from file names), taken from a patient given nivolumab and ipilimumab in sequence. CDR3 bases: TGTGCCAGCAGCCCGGACAGGGTGGGTGGCTACACCTTC. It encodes CASSPDRVGGYTF.